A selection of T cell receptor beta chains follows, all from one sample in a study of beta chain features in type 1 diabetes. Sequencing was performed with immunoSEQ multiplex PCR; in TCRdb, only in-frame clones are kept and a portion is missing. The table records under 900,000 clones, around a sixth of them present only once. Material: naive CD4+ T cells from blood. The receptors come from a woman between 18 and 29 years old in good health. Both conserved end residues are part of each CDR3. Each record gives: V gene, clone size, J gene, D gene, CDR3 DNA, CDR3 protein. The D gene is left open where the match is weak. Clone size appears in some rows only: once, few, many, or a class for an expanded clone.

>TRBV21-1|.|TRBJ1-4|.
TGTGCCAGCAGCAAAGTAGGGGGGACGACAGAATTCAACGCGAATGAAAAACTGTTTTTT
CASSKVGGTTEFNANEKLFF
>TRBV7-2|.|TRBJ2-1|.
TGTGCCAGCAGCTTAGCGCGGGACCCGTCAAGGAGATACAATGAGCAGTTCTTC
CASSLARDPSRRYNEQFF
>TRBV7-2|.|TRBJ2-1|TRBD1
TGTGCCAGCAGCCAACCGAGACAGGGTACCTACAATGAGCAGTTCTTC
CASSQPRQGTYNEQFF
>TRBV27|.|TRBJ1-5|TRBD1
TGTGCCAGCAGTTTAACACGACAGGGAGGTCAGCCCCAGCATTTT
CASSLTRQGGQPQHF
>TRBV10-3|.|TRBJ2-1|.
TGTGCCATCAGTGGAGGGACTCCCGAGGAGGAGCAGTTCTTC
CAISGGTPEEEQFF
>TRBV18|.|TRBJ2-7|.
TGTGCCAGCTCACCAACCGACCTCTACGAGCAGTACTTC
CASSPTDLYEQYF
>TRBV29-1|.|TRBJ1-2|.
TGCAGCGTTGATTTCCGGGGTAACTATGGCTACACCTTC
CSVDFRGNYGYTF
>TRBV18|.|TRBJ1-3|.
TGTGCCAGCTCCCCGATAAGCTCTGGAAACACCATATATTTT
CASSPISSGNTIYF
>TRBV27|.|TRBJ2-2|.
TGTGCCAGCGGTCCGAGGGGCCCCGGGGAGCTGTTTTTT
CASGPRGPGELFF
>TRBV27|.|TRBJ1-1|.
TGTGCCAGCAGTTTAAGAGGGGGGCTTGGTGAAGCTTTCTTT
CASSLRGGLGEAFF
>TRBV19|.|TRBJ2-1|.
TGTGCCAGTAGTAAAGTACAGGGCGCAAGGGAGCAGTTCTTC
CASSKVQGAREQFF
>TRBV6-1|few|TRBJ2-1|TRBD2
TGTGCCAGCAGTGTTGGGACTAGCCTAGGCAATGAGCAGTTCTTC
CASSVGTSLGNEQFF
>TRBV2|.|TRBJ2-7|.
TGTGCCAGCCGACGGACAGCGGAAGCCTACGAGCAGTACTTC
CASRRTAEAYEQYF
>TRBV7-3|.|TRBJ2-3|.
TGTGCCAGCAGCCTAAGGTCAGCGGCTAGCACAGATACGCAGTATTTT
CASSLRSAASTDTQYF
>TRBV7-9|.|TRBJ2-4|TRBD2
TGTGCCAGCAGCTTAGCCCCCGCGGGAGGGCCGATTAGGCACATTCAGTACTTC
CASSLAPAGGPIRHIQYF
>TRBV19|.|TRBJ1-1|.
TGTGCCAGTAGGAACTCGGGTCAGGGTGATACTGAAGCTTTCTTT
CASRNSGQGDTEAFF
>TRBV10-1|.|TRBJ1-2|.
TGCGCCAGCAGAAACTACAATGGACGCCTGGTTTGGTCTGGCTACACCTTC
CASRNYNGRLVWSGYTF
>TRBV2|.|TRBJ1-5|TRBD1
TGTGCCAGCAGTGAGGAGACAGGGCATCGGCAGCCCCAGCATTTT
CASSEETGHRQPQHF
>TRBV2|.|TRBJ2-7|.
TGTGCCAGCAGTGAAGCCCACCGGACCGAGCAGTACTTC
CASSEAHRTEQYF
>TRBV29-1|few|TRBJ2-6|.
TGCAGCGTTGACGGGGGACTTTCTGGGGCCAACGTCCTGACTTTC
CSVDGGLSGANVLTF
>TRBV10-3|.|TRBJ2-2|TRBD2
TGTGCCATCAGTGAGCGGGAGGGCCGAACCGGGGAGCTGTTTTTT
CAISEREGRTGELFF
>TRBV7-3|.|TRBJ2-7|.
TGTGCCAGCAGCTTAAATGTCGGGGACGAGCAGTACTTC
CASSLNVGDEQYF
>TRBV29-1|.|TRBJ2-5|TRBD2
TGCAGCGTTGAGGGGGGGGAAGAGACCCAGTACTTC
CSVEGGEETQYF
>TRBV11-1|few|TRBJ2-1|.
TGTGCCAGCAGCTTGCGTAATGAGCAGTTCTTC
CASSLRNEQFF
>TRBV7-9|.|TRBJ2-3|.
TGTGCCAGCAGCTTCTCTCTGGGGACGACAGATACGCAGTATTTT
CASSFSLGTTDTQYF
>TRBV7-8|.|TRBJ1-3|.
TGTGCCAGCAGCTTAGCGGAAAGCTCTGGAAACACCATATATTTT
CASSLAESSGNTIYF
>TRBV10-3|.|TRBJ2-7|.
TGTGCCATCAGTGGGCCCTACGAGCAGTACTTC
CAISGPYEQYF
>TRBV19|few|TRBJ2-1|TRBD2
TGTGCCAGTAGTATAGGTCCACGACTAGCGGGAGTCTTTTTCTTC
CASSIGPRLAGVFFF
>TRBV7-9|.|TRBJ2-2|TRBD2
TGTGCCAGCAGCCAGCTAATTGGACTAGCGAACACCGGGGAGCTGTTTTTT
CASSQLIGLANTGELFF
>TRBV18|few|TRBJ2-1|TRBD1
TGTGCCAGCTCTCCGAGGACAGGGGATCCGTACAATGAGCAGTTCTTC
CASSPRTGDPYNEQFF
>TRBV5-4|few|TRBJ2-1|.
TGTGCCAGCAGCTTAAAGCGCTCTTACAATGAGCAGTTCTTC
CASSLKRSYNEQFF
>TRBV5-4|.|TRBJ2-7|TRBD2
TGTGCCAGCAGCTTGGGCGGGAGGACAGACGAGCAGTACTTC
CASSLGGRTDEQYF
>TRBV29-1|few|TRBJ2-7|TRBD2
TGCAGCGTTTTCGTCGGTAGCGGGAGTCTACTCGCCCACGAGCAGTACTTC
CSVFVGSGSLLAHEQYF
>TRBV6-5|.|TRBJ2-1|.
TGTGCCAGCAGCCCCACATGGCATGAGCAGTTCTTC
CASSPTWHEQFF
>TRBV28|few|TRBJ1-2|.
TGTGCCAGCAGTTTAACGGGTTTTAACTATGGCTACACCTTC
CASSLTGFNYGYTF
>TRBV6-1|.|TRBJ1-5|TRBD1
TGTGCCAGCAGTGCTGGACAGGGAATGCAGCCCCAGCATTTT
CASSAGQGMQPQHF
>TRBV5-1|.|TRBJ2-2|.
TGCGCCAGCAGCTTGTCGGGGACCGGGGAGCTGTTTTTT
CASSLSGTGELFF
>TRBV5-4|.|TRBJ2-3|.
TGTGCCAGCAGCTTGTATCCCGGGAGCACAGATACGCAGTATTTT
CASSLYPGSTDTQYF
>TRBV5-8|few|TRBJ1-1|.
TGTGCCAGCAGCTTGGCACCTAATACTAACACTGAAGCTTTCTTT
CASSLAPNTNTEAFF